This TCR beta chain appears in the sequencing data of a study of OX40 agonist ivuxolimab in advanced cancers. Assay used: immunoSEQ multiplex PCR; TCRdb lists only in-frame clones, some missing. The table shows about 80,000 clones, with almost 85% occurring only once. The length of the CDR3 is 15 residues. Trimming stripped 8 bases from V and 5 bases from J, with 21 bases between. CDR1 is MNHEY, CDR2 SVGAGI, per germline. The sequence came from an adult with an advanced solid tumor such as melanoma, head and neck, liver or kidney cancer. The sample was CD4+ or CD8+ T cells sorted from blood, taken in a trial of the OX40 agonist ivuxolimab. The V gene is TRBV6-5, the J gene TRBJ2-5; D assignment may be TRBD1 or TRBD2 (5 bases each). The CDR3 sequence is CASAGSQGRRETQYF. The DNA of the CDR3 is TGTGCCAGCGCAGGGTCCCAAGGTCGGAGGGAGACCCAGTACTTC.